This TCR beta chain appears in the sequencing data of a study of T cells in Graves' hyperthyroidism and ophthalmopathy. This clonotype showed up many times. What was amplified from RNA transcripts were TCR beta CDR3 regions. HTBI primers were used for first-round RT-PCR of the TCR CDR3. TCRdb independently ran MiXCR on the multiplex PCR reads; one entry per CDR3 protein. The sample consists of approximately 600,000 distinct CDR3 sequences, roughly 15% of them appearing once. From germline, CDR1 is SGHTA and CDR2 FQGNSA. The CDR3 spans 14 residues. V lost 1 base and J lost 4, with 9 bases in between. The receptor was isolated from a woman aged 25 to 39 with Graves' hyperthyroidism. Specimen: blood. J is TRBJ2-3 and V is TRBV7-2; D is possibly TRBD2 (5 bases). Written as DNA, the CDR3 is TGTGCCAGCAGCTTAGAAGGAGGACCAGATACGCAGTATTTT. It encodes CASSLEGGPDTQYF.